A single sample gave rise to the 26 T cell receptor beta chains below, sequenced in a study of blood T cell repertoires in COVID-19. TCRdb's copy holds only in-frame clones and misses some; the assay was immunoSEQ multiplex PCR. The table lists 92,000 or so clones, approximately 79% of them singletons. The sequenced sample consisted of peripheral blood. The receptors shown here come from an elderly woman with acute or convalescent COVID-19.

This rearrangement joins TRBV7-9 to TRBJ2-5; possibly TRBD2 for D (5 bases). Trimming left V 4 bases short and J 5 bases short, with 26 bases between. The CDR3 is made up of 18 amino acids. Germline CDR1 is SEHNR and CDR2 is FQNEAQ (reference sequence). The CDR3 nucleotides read TGTGCCAGCAGCTACGATTGGGGAGAGGCATTCCGGCGGGAGACCCAGTACTTC. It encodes CASSYDWGEAFRRETQYF.

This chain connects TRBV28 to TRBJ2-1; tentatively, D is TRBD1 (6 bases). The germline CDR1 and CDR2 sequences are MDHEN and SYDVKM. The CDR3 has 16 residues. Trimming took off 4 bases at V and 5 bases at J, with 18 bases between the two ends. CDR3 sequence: CASSYIYRDTDNEQFF. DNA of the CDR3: TGTGCCAGCAGTTACATATACCGGGACACTGACAATGAGCAGTTCTTC.

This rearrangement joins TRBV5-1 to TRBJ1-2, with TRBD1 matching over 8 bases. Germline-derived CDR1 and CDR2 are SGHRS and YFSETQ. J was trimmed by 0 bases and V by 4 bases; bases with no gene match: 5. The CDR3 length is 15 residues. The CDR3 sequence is CASSTGQGANYGYTF. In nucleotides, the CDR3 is TGCGCCAGCAGCACCGGACAGGGAGCTAACTATGGCTACACCTTC.

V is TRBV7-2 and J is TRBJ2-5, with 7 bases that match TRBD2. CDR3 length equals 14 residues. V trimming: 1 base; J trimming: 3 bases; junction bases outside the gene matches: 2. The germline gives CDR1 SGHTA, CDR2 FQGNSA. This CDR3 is CASSLVGGKETQYF. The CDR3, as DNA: TGTGCCAGCAGCTTAGTGGGAGGGAAAGAGACCCAGTACTTC.

The CDR3, as DNA: TGTGCCAGCCCTGCGGGGGGGGGCCGAGAGACCCAGTACTTC. Translation gives CASPAGGGRETQYF. The chain is built from TRBV2 and TRBJ2-5; 9 bases align to TRBD2. The CDR3 covers 14 residues. The V gene's germline CDR1 is SNHLY and CDR2 FYNNEI. V gave up 8 bases and J gave up 4 bases; unmatched junction bases: 8.

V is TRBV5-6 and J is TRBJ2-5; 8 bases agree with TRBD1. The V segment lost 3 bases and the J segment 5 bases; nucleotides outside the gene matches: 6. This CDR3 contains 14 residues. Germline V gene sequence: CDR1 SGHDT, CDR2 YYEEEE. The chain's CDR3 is CASSSQGASETQYF. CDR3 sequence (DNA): TGTGCCAGCAGCTCCCAGGGGGCCTCGGAGACCCAGTACTTC. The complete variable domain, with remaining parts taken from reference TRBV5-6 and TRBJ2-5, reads DAGVTQSPTHLIKTRGQQVTLRCSPKSGHDTVSWYQQALGQGPQFIFQYYEEEERQRGNFPDRFSGHQFPNYSSELNVNALLLGDSALYLCASSSQGASETQYFGPGTRLLVL.

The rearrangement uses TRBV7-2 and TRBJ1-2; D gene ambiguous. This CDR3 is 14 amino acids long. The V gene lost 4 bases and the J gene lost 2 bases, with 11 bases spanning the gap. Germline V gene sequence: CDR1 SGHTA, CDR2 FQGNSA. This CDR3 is CASSYPRRNYGYTF. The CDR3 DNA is TGTGCCAGCAGCTATCCCAGGAGGAACTATGGCTACACCTTC.

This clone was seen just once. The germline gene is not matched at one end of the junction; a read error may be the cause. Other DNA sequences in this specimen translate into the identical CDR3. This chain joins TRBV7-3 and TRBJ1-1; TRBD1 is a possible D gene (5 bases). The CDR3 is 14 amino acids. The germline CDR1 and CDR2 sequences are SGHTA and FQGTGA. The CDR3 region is CASSLMAGPSEAFF. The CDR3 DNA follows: TGCGCCAGCAGCTTAATGGCAGGGCCTTCGGAAGCTTTCTTT.

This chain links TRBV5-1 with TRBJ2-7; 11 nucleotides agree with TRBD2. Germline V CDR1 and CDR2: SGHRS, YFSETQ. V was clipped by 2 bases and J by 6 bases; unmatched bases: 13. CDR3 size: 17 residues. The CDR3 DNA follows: TGCGCCAGCAGCTTCCTTCCGCCCTTAGCGGGGGGGCTCGAGCAGTACTTC. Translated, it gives CASSFLPPLAGGLEQYF.

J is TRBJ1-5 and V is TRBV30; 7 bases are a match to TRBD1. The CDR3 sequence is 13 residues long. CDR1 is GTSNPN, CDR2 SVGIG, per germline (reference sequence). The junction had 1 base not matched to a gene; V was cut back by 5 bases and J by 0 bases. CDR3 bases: TGTGCCTGGGGGACAGATAGCAATCAGCCCCAGCATTTT. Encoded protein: CAWGTDSNQPQHF.

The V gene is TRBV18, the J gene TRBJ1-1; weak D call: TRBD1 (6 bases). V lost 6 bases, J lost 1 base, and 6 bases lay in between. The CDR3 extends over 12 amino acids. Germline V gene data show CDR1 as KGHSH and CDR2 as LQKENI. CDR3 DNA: TGTGCCAGCTCGACAGGGAACACTGAAGCTTTCTTT. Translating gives CASSTGNTEAFF. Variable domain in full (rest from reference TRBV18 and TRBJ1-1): NAGVMQNPRHLVRRRGQEARLRCSPMKGHSHVYWYRQLPEEGLKFMVYLQKENIIDESGMPKERFSAEFPKEGPSILRIQQVVRGDSAAYFCASSTGNTEAFFGQGTRLTVV.

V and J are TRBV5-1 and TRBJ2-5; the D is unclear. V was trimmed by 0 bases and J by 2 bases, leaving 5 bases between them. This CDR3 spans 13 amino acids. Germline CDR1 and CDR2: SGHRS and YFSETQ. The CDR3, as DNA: TGCGCCAGCAGCTTGGCCAGGCAAGAGACCCAGTACTTC. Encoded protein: CASSLARQETQYF.

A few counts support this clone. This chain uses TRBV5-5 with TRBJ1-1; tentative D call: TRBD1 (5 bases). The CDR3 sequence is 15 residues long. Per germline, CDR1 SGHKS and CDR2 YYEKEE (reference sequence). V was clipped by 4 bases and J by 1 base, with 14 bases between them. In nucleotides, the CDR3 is TGTGCCAGCAGCCAAACCGGGGGGAGGAACACTGAAGCTTTCTTT. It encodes CASSQTGGRNTEAFF.

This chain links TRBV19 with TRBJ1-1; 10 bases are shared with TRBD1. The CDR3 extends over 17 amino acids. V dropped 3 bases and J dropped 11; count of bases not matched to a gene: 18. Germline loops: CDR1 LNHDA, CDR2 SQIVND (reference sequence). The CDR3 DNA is TGTGCCAGTAGTATTTGGTCACCGACAGGGGGCAGTGGTTACGCTTTCTTT. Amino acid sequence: CASSIWSPTGGSGYAFF.

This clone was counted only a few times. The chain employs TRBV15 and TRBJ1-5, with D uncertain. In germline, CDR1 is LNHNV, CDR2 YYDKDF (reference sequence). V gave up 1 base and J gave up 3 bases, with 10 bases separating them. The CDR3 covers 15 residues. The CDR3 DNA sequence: TGTGCCACCAGCAGAGGAACAGACCCCAATCAGCCCCAGCATTTT. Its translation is CATSRGTDPNQPQHF.

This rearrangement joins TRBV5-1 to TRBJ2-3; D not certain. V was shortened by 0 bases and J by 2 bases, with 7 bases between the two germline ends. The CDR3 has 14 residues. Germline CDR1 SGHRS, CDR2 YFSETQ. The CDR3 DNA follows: TGCGCCAGCAGCTTGGGGCAGGACACAGATACGCAGTATTTT. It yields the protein CASSLGQDTDTQYF.

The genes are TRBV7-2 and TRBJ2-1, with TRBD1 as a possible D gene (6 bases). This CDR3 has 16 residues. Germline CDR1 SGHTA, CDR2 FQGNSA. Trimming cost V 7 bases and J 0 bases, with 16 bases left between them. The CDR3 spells CASIMDRTSSYNEQFF. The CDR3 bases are TGTGCCAGCATCATGGACAGAACGAGCTCCTACAATGAGCAGTTCTTC. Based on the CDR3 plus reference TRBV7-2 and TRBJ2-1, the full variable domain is GAGVSQSPSNKVTEKGKDVELRCDPISGHTALYWYRQSLGQGLEFLIYFQGNSAPDKSGLPSDRFSAERTGGSVSTLTIQRTQQEDSAVYLCASIMDRTSSYNEQFFGPGTRLTVL.

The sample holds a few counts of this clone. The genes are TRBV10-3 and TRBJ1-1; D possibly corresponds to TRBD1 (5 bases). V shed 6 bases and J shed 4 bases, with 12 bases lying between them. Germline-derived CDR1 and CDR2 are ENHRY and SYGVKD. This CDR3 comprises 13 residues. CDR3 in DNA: TGTGCCATCAGGGAACAGGAGGGCACTGAAGCTTTCTTT. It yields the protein CAIREQEGTEAFF.

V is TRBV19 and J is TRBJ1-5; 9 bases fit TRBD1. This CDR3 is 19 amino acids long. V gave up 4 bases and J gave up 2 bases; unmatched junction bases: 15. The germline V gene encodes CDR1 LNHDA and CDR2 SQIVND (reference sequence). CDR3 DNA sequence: TGTGCCAGTAGTACCCGTCCCGGGACAGGGATGGTGGGCAATCAGCCCCAGCATTTT. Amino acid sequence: CASSTRPGTGMVGNQPQHF.

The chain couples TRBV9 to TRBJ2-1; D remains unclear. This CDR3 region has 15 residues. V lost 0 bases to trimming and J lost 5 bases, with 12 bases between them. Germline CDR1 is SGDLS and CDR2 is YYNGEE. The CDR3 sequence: CASSVVRGWDNEQFF. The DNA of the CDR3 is TGTGCCAGCAGCGTAGTTAGAGGATGGGACAATGAGCAGTTCTTC.

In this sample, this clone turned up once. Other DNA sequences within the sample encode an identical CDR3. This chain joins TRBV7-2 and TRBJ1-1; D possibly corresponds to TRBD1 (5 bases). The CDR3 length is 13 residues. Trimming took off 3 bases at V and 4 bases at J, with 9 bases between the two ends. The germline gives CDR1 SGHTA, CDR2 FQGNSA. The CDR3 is CASSLGPFTEAFF. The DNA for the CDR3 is TGTGCCAGCAGCTTGGGGCCTTTCACTGAAGCTTTCTTT.

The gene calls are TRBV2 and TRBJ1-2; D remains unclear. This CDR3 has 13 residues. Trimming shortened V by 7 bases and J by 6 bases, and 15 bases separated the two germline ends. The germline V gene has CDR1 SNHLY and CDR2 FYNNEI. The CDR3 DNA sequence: TGTGCCAGCACTCTGTCAAAGAGCGATGGCTACACCTTC. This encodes CASTLSKSDGYTF.

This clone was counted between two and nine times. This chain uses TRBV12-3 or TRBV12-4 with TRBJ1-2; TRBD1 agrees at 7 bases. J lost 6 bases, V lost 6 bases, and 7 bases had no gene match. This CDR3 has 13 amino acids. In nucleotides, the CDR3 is TGTGCCAGCAGGGTAGACAGGGAGGATGGCTACACCTTC. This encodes CASRVDREDGYTF.

Here the CDR3 reads CASSRYPPGQGYYEQYF. CDR3 sequence (DNA): TGTGCCAGCAGTCGCTACCCACCGGGACAGGGATACTACGAGCAGTACTTC. J is TRBJ2-7 and V is TRBV27; 9 nucleotides align to TRBD1. This CDR3 is built from 17 residues. The ends lost 5 bases at V and 3 bases at J; junction bases unmatched: 14. Germline CDR1 MNHEY, CDR2 SMNVEV (reference sequence).

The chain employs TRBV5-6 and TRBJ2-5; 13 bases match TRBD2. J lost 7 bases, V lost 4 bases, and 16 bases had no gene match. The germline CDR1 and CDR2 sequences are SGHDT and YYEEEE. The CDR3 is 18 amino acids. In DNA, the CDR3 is TGTGCCAGCAGCCTCCCGGGACTAGCGGGGACCCGGGGGGGGACCCAGTACTTC. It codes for CASSLPGLAGTRGGTQYF.

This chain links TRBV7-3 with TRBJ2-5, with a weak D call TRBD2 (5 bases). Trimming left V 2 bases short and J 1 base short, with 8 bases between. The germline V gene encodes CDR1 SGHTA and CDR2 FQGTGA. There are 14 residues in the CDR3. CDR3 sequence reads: CASSLGGIQETQYF. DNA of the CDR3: TGTGCCAGCAGCTTAGGAGGAATCCAAGAGACCCAGTACTTC.